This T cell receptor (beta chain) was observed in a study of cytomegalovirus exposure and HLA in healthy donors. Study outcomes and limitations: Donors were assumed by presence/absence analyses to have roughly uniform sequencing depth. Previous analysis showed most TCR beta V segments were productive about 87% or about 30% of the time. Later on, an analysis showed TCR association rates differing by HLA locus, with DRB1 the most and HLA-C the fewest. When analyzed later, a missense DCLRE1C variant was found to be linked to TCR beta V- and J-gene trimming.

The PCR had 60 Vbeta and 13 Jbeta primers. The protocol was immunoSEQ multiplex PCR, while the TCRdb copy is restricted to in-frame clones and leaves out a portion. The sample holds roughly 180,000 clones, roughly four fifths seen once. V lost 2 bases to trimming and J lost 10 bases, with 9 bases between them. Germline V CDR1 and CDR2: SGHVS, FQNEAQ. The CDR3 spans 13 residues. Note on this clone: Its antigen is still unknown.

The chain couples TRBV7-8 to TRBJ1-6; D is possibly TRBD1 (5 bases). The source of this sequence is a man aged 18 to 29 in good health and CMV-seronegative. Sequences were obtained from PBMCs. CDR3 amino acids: CASSLPGNSPLHF. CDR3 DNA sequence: TGTGCCAGCAGCTTACCAGGGAACTCACCCCTCCACTTT.